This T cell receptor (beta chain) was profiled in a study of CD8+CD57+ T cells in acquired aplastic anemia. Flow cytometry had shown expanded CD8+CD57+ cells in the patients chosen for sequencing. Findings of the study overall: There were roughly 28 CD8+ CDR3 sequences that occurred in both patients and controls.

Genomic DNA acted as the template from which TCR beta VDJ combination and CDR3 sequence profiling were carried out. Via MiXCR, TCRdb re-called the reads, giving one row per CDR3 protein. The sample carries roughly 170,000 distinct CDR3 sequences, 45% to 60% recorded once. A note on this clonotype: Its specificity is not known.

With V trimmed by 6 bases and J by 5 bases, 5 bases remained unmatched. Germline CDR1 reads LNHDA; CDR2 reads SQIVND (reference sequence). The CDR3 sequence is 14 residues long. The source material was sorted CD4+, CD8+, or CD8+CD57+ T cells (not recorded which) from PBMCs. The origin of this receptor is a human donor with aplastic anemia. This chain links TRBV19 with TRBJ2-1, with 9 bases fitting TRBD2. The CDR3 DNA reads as TGTGCCAGTAGGGACCGACTAGCGGACAATGAGCAGTTCTTC. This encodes CASRDRLADNEQFF.